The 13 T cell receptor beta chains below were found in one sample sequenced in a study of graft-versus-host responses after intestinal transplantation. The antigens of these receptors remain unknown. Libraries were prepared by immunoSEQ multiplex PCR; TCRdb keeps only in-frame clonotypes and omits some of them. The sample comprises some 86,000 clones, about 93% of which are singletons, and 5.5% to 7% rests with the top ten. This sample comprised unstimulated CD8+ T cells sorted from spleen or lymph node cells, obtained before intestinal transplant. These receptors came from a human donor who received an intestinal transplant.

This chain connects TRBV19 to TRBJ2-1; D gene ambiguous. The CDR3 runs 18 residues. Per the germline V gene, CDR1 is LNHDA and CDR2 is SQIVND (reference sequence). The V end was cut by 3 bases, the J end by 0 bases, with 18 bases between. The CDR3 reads CASSMAPRAPISYNEQFF. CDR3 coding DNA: TGTGCCAGTAGTATGGCGCCTCGAGCCCCAATCTCCTACAATGAGCAGTTCTTC.

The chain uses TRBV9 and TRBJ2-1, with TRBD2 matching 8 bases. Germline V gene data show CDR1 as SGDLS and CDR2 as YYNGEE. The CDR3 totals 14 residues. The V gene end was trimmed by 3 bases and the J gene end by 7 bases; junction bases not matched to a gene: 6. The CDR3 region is CASSASGPLNEQFF. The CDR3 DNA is TGTGCCAGCAGCGCTAGCGGGCCCTTAAATGAGCAGTTCTTC. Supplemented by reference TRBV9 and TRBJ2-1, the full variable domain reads DSGVTQTPKHLITATGQRVTLRCSPRSGDLSVYWYQQSLDQGLQFLIQYYNGEERAKGNILERFSAQQFPDLHSELNLSSLELGDSALYFCASSASGPLNEQFFGPGTRLTVL.

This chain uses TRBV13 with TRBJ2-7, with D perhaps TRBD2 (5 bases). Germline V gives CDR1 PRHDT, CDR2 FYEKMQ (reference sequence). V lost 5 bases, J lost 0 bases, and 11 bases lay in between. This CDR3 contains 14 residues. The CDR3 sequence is CASSIAGRSYEQYF. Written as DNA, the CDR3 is TGTGCCAGCAGCATCGCGGGCCGCTCCTACGAGCAGTACTTC.

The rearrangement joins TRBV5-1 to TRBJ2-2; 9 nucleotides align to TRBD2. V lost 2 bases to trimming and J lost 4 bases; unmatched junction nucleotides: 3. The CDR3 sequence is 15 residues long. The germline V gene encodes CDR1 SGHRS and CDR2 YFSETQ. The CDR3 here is CASSLPGLATGELFF. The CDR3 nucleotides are TGCGCCAGCAGCTTACCGGGACTAGCCACCGGGGAGCTGTTTTTT.

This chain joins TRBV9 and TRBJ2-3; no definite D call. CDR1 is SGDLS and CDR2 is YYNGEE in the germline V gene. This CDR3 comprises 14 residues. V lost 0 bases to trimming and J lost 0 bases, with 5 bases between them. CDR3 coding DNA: TGTGCCAGCAGCGTAGTTGACAGCACAGATACGCAGTATTTT. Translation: CASSVVDSTDTQYF.

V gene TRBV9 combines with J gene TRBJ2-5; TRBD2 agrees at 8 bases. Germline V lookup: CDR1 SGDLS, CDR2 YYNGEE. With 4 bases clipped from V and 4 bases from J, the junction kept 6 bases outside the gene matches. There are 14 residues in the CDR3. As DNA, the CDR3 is TGTGCCAGCAGCCGTAGCGGGGCAGGAGAGACCCAGTACTTC. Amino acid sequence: CASSRSGAGETQYF.

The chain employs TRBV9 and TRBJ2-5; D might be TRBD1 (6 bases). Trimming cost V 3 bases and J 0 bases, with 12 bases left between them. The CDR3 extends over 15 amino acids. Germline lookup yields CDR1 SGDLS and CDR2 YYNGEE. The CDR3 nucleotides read TGTGCCAGCAGCGCATCAGGGGCCGACCAAGAGACCCAGTACTTC. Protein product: CASSASGADQETQYF.

The chain's CDR3 is CASSIRQGLGEQYF. CDR3 nucleotides: TGTGCCAGCAGCATTCGACAGGGCCTCGGCGAGCAGTACTTC. V gene TRBV6-5 combines with J gene TRBJ2-7; 7 bases are shared with TRBD1. V dropped 6 bases and J dropped 6; count of bases not matched to a gene: 11. Germline V gene data show CDR1 as MNHEY and CDR2 as SVGAGI. The CDR3 has 14 residues.

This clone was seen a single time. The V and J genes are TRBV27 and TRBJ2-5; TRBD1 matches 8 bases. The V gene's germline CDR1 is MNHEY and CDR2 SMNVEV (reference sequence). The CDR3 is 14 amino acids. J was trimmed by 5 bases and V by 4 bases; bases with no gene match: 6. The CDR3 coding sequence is TGTGCCAGCAGTTCGGGACAGGTTTTTGAGACCCAGTACTTC. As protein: CASSSGQVFETQYF.

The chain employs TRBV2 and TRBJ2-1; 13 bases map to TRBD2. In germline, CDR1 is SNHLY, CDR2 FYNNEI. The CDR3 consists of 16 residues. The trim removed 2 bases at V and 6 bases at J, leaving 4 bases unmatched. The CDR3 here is CASSEPGTSGVNEQFF. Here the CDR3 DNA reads TGTGCCAGCAGTGAACCCGGGACTAGCGGGGTCAATGAGCAGTTCTTC.

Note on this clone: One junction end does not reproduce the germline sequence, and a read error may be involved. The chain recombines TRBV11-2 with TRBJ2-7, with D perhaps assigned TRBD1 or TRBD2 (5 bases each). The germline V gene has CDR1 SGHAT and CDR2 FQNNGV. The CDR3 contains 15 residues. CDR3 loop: CASSVDWGDSYEQYF. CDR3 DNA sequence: TGTGCCAGCAGCGTAGACTGGGGAGACAGCTACGAGCAGTACTTC.

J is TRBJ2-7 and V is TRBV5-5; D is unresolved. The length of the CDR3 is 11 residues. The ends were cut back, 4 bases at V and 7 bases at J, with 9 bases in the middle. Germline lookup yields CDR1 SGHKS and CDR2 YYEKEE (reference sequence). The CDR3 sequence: CASSRGFEQYF. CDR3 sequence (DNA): TGTGCCAGCAGCCGCGGCTTTGAGCAGTACTTC.

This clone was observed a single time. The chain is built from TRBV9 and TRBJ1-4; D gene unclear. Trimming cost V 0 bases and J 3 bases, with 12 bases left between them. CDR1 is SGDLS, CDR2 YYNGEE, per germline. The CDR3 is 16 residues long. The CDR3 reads CASSVVGSGANEKLFF. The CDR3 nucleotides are TGTGCCAGCAGCGTAGTGGGGTCAGGAGCTAATGAAAAACTGTTTTTT.